Listed below are T cell receptor beta chains from one sample, sequenced in a study of T cells in Graves' hyperthyroidism and ophthalmopathy. TCRdb independently ran MiXCR on the multiplex PCR reads; one entry per CDR3 protein. The sample has roughly 96,000 distinct CDR3 sequences, over 50% seen once. Sequencing was performed on blood. Source of these receptors: a middle-aged woman with Graves' hyperthyroidism. The CDR3 runs from the conserved cysteine through the conserved F or W. The order of the fields is D gene, J gene, V gene, clone size, CDR3 protein, CDR3 DNA. D genes are given only for firm matches. Not all rows give a size; the values are once, few, many and, for expanded clones, a class.

>-|TRBJ1-1|TRBV7-9|-
CASSLSLDRTEAFF
TGTGCCAGCAGCTTGTCTTTAGACAGGACCGAAGCTTTCTTT
>-|TRBJ2-2|TRBV7-2|many
CASSPWGGGSTGELFF
TGTGCCAGCAGCCCTTGGGGTGGAGGTAGTACCGGGGAGCTGTTTTTT
>-|TRBJ1-2|TRBV20-1|many
CSAEPVWGHGYTF
TGCAGTGCAGAACCCGTCTGGGGGCATGGCTACACCTTC
>-|TRBJ2-7|TRBV29-1|-
CSQDRGAYEQYF
TGCAGCCAAGATCGGGGCGCATACGAGCAGTACTTC
>-|TRBJ1-5|TRBV5-1|many
CASRWTSQSNQPQHF
TGCGCCAGCAGATGGACGTCGCAGAGCAATCAGCCCCAGCATTTT
>TRBD2|TRBJ2-7|TRBV7-9|-
CASSVAGGPYEQYF
TGTGCCAGCAGCGTTGCGGGGGGGCCCTACGAGCAGTACTTC
>-|TRBJ1-5|TRBV20-1|-
CSARGPGRDQPQHF
TGCAGTGCTAGAGGTCCGGGGCGCGATCAGCCCCAGCATTTT
>TRBD1|TRBJ2-5|TRBV29-1|-
CSARDRQTQYF
TGCAGCGCCCGGGACAGGCAGACCCAGTACTTC
>-|TRBJ1-3|TRBV7-9|-
CASSHAVGGDGYTIYF
TGTGCCAGCAGCCATGCGGTGGGAGGGGACGGCTACACCATATATTTT
>-|TRBJ1-4|TRBV28|few
CASTNRRRGATNEKLFF
TGTGCCAGCACAAATCGACGGCGAGGGGCAACTAATGAAAAACTGTTTTTT
>TRBD2|TRBJ2-6|TRBV10-3|-
CAISGAGNVLTF
TGTGCCATCAGTGGAGCGGGAAACGTCCTGACTTTC
>TRBD1|TRBJ1-1|TRBV7-2|many
CASSLNRQGAGHDTEAFF
TGTGCCAGCAGCTTAAATCGTCAGGGGGCAGGTCATGACACTGAAGCTTTCTTT
>-|TRBJ2-3|TRBV5-1|-
CASSVFQVVGDTQYF
TGCGCCAGCAGCGTCTTTCAGGTAGTGGGAGATACGCAGTATTTT
>-|TRBJ1-6|TRBV7-9|-
CASSPGPRWGSPLHF
TGTGCCAGCAGCCCCGGACCCCGTTGGGGTTCACCCCTCCACTTT
>TRBD1|TRBJ1-2|TRBV25-1|-
CASGQGGYGYTF
TGTGCTAGCGGACAGGGAGGCTATGGCTACACCTTC
>TRBD1|TRBJ1-5|TRBV3-1|-
CAGSHRGRNQPQHF
TGTGCCGGCAGCCACAGGGGCCGCAATCAGCCCCAGCATTTT
>TRBD1|TRBJ1-3|TRBV11-2|-
CASSSPQGVRNTIYF
TGTGCCAGCAGTTCACCGCAGGGGGTCCGAAACACCATATATTTT
>-|TRBJ2-2|TRBV12-3/TRBV12-4|-
CASSLTAGGNTGELFF
TGTGCCAGCAGTTTAACGGCAGGTGGGAACACCGGGGAGCTGTTTTTT
>TRBD2|TRBJ2-5|TRBV15|-
CATNPTSGATQETQYF
TGTGCCACCAACCCGACTAGCGGGGCAACCCAAGAGACCCAGTACTTC
>-|TRBJ1-3|TRBV10-3|many
CAISGSTRTLPGAGNTIYF
TGTGCCATCAGTGGATCAACGCGGACTCTCCCCGGGGCTGGAAACACCATATATTTT
>TRBD1|TRBJ2-5|TRBV12-3/TRBV12-4|-
CASTPPGQLNQPQYF
TGTGCCAGCACCCCCCCGGGACAGCTGAATCAGCCCCAGTACTTC
>-|TRBJ1-1|TRBV20-1|-
CSSERGTEAFF
TGCAGTTCCGAGCGGGGAACTGAAGCTTTCTTT
>-|TRBJ1-2|TRBV6-1|many
CASSRDRSYGYTF
TGTGCCAGCAGTCGGGACCGGAGCTATGGCTACACCTTC
>TRBD2|TRBJ2-7|TRBV7-2|-
CASSLGTGTASGGEQYF
TGTGCCAGCAGCTTAGGTACCGGGACAGCTAGCGGGGGCGAGCAGTACTTC
>TRBD2|TRBJ2-5|TRBV9|-
CASSPPGLAGRKTQYF
TGTGCCAGCAGCCCTCCTGGACTAGCGGGAAGAAAGACCCAGTACTTC
>TRBD1|TRBJ1-2|TRBV2|-
CASSVRDRDLGGYTF
TGTGCCAGCAGTGTCCGGGACAGGGACCTAGGAGGCTACACCTTC
>TRBD2|TRBJ2-2|TRBV4-2|many
CASSQVTSFAGELFF
TGTGCCAGCAGCCAAGTGACTAGCTTTGCCGGGGAGCTGTTTTTT
>-|TRBJ2-1|TRBV10-3|-
CAIRGFNEQFF
TGTGCCATCAGGGGATTTAATGAGCAGTTCTTC